What follows are 6 T cell receptor beta chains derived from one specimen sequenced in a study of OX40 agonist ivuxolimab in advanced cancers. Assay used: immunoSEQ multiplex PCR; TCRdb lists only in-frame clones, some missing. This sample has tens of thousands of clones; around nine tenths occur once, and the top ten carry approximately 0.2%. This specimen consisted of CD4+ or CD8+ T cells sorted from blood, obtained in a trial of the OX40 agonist ivuxolimab. These receptors came from an adult with an advanced solid tumor such as melanoma, head and neck, liver or kidney cancer.

V is TRBV30 and J is TRBJ2-1; 9 nucleotides align to TRBD1. CDR1 is GTSNPN and CDR2 is SVGIG in the germline V gene (reference sequence). V shed 2 bases and J 1 base; nucleotides not matched to a gene: 3. There are 15 residues in the CDR3. The CDR3 nucleotides are TGTGCCTGGAGTTACGGACAGGGGTCCTACAATGAGCAGTTCTTC. Its translation: CAWSYGQGSYNEQFF.

V and J are TRBV5-1 and TRBJ2-1; 15 positions match TRBD2. Germline loops: CDR1 SGHRS, CDR2 YFSETQ. J lost 4 bases, V lost 4 bases, and 12 bases had no gene match. The CDR3 contains 19 residues. The CDR3 sequence: CASSHSGLAGGPEYNEQFF. The CDR3 nucleotides are TGCGCCAGCAGCCACTCAGGACTAGCGGGGGGGCCCGAGTACAATGAGCAGTTCTTC.

Written as DNA, the CDR3 is TGTGCCAGTAGTATTAACAGGTTCAATCAGCCCCAGCATTTT. As protein: CASSINRFNQPQHF. This chain joins TRBV19 and TRBJ1-5, with D perhaps TRBD1 (5 bases). V lost 3 bases to trimming and J lost 3 bases, with 9 bases between them. Germline loops: CDR1 LNHDA, CDR2 SQIVND (reference sequence). The CDR3 spans 14 residues.

Concerning this clone: At one of its ends the junction is not consistent with the germline gene, which may arise from a read error. This rearrangement joins TRBV5-1 to TRBJ1-1; tentatively, D is TRBD1 (6 bases). There are 14 residues in the CDR3. The V gene's germline CDR1 is SGHRS and CDR2 YFSETQ. CDR3 protein: CASNLDSQNTEAFF. In nucleotides, the CDR3 is TGCGCCAGCAACTTGGACAGCCAGAACACTGAAGCTTTCTTT.

V usage is TRBV30 and J usage is TRBJ1-6; perhaps TRBD1 as D (6 bases). Germline loops: CDR1 GTSNPN, CDR2 SVGIG (reference sequence). The CDR3 consists of 14 residues. The germline V and J ends were trimmed by 4 bases and 5 bases, with 12 bases remaining between them. This chain's CDR3 is CAWISTGHNSPLHF. The CDR3 DNA follows: TGTGCCTGGATCTCTACAGGGCATAATTCACCCCTCCACTTT.

The chain links TRBV7-9 to TRBJ2-3; 7 bases fit TRBD2. The CDR3 extends over 17 amino acids. The J segment lost 1 base and the V segment lost 5 bases, leaving 12 bases of the junction unmatched. Germline V gives CDR1 SEHNR, CDR2 FQNEAQ (reference sequence). The CDR3 DNA reads as TGTGCCAGCAGCAGATCAGTAGGCGGGAGCGGCACAGATACGCAGTATTTT. As protein: CASSRSVGGSGTDTQYF.